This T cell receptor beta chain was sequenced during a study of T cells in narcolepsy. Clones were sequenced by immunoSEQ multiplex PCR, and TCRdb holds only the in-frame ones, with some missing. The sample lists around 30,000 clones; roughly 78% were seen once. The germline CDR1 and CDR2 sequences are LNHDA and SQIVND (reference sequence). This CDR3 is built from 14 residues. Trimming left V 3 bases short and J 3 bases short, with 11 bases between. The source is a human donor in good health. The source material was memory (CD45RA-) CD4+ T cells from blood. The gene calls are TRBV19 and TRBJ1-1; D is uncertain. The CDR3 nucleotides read TGTGCCAGTAGTATCTGGGGAGGGTACACTGAAGCTTTCTTT. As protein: CASSIWGGYTEAFF. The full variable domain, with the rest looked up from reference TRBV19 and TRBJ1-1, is DGGITQSPKYLFRKEGQNVTLSCEQNLNHDAMYWYRQDPGQGLRLIYYSQIVNDFQKGDIAEGYSVSREKKESFPLTVTSAQKNPTAFYLCASSIWGGYTEAFFGQGTRLTVV.